This TCR beta chain comes out of a study of human T cells and chemical hapten exposure. About the study: TCR yields per sample varied, mainly owing to small pooled library volume differences.

The library attached unique molecular identifiers to individual cDNA molecules. TCRdb re-derived calls from the RACE reads in MiXCR, one entry per CDR3 protein. The table has 28,000 or so distinct CDR3 sequences, 6.5% to 9% seen once. Time point specified: healthy volunteer bleed at 2 weeks. Unfractionated whole blood was the source from which total RNA was extracted. Findings of the study overall: TCRs exceeding a frequency of 1 in 1000 stayed unchanged under DPC sensitization.

Ten or more counts support this clonotype. What it recognizes is unknown. This CDR3 contains 15 residues. The V gene's germline CDR1 is SGDLS and CDR2 YYNGEE. Unmatched junction bases numbered 12, after V lost 6 bases and J lost 6 bases. Sequenced material: whole blood. The chain is built from TRBV9 and TRBJ1-5, with TRBD1 identical over 7 bases. The origin of this receptor is a human donor in good health. Some clones in this sample may be carry-over from other donors' samples. CDR3 region: CASTPTGDDRQPQHF. DNA for the CDR3: TGTGCCAGCACCCCCACAGGGGACGATCGTCAGCCCCAGCATTTT.